A single sample is the source of the 20 T cell receptor beta chains below, sequenced in a study of blood T cell repertoires in COVID-19. Assay used: immunoSEQ multiplex PCR; TCRdb lists only in-frame clones, some missing. Here the sample spans over 50,000 clones, around 78% being singletons. The sample taken for sequencing was peripheral blood. The receptor set was obtained from a human donor with active or convalescent COVID-19. The donor label of this sample is uncertain.

The gene calls are TRBV12-3 or TRBV12-4 and TRBJ1-2; 7 bases agree with TRBD1. The J segment lost 8 bases and the V segment lost 7 bases, leaving 10 bases of the junction unmatched. CDR3 size: 13 residues. The CDR3 protein is CASTTTGTEGYTF. The CDR3 nucleotides are TGTGCCAGCACTACGACAGGGACGGAGGGCTACACCTTC.

The rearrangement links TRBV7-2 to TRBJ2-5; D gene unclear. Germline V gives CDR1 SGHTA, CDR2 FQGNSA. V lost 4 bases, J lost 2 bases, and 11 bases lay in between. This CDR3 is built from 14 residues. DNA of the CDR3: TGTGCCAGCAGCTCCCAAGGAGTTCAAGAGACCCAGTACTTC. Translating it yields CASSSQGVQETQYF.

The V call is TRBV24-1, the J call TRBJ2-5; D call uncertain. The CDR3 is made up of 14 amino acids. Germline CDR1 and CDR2: KGHDR and SFDVKD. Deletions cut 8 bases from V and 3 bases from J, with 15 bases between. This chain's CDR3 is CATTPEALKETQYF. CDR3 DNA: TGTGCCACCACCCCCGAGGCACTAAAAGAGACCCAGTACTTC.

This clone showed up just a few times. This sequence joins TRBV30 and TRBJ1-1; 8 nucleotides line up with TRBD1. Germline-derived CDR1 and CDR2 are GTSNPN and SVGIG (reference sequence). V shed 7 bases and J 0 bases; nucleotides not matched to a gene: 10. The CDR3 covers 15 residues. The CDR3 DNA sequence: TGTGCCTCTTCTACCGGGACAGGCCTGAACACTGAAGCTTTCTTT. Its protein is CASSTGTGLNTEAFF.

This clone was counted a few times. The chain combines TRBV12-3 or TRBV12-4 with TRBJ1-1; D perhaps matches TRBD1 (5 bases). V was pared by 7 bases and J by 1 base, with 10 bases between. This CDR3 spans 13 amino acids. Here the CDR3 DNA reads TGTGCCAGCAACCTAGGGGCGAACACTGAAGCTTTCTTT. Translation: CASNLGANTEAFF.

The V gene is TRBV9, the J gene TRBJ1-3; D remains ambiguous. Trimming pared 3 bases from V and 9 bases from J, leaving 22 bases between. This CDR3 is 16 amino acids long. Germline V gives CDR1 SGDLS, CDR2 YYNGEE. CDR3 sequence: CASSAGNPEISVTIYF. DNA of the CDR3: TGTGCCAGCAGCGCCGGGAACCCAGAAATTAGTGTCACCATATATTTT.

The rearrangement uses TRBV29-1 and TRBJ2-7; TRBD2 matches 9 bases. Trimming cost V 3 bases and J 5 bases; bases outside gene matches: 11. The CDR3 length is 15 residues. Germline V gene data show CDR1 as SQVTM and CDR2 as ANQGSEA. The chain's CDR3 is CSVESSGAGRDEQYF. The DNA for the CDR3 is TGCAGCGTTGAGTCTAGCGGGGCGGGGCGGGACGAGCAGTACTTC.

V usage is TRBV6-2 or TRBV6-3 and J usage is TRBJ1-4; D unresolved. Germline CDR1 reads MNHEY; CDR2 reads SVGEGT. V was pared by 4 bases and J by 0 bases, with 15 bases between. CDR3 length: 17 amino acids. The DNA of the CDR3 is TGTGCCAGCAGTTCTCTCCGGGGTCTTGCAACTAATGAAAAACTGTTTTTT. It specifies CASSSLRGLATNEKLFF.

Of note for this clone: This sample includes further DNA sequences coding for the same CDR3. This chain connects TRBV5-8 to TRBJ2-3; D not certain. Trimming removed 0 bases from V and 2 bases from J, with 7 bases in between. CDR1 SGHTS and CDR2 YDEGEE come from the germline V gene. The CDR3 runs to 14 residues. The CDR3 DNA reads as TGTGCCAGCAGCTTGGGACTTCCCACAGATACGCAGTATTTT. It is translated as CASSLGLPTDTQYF. The whole variable domain, remainder taken from reference TRBV5-8 and TRBJ2-3, is EAGVTQSPTHLIKTRGQQATLRCSPISGHTSVYWYQQALGLGLQFLLWYDEGEERNRGNFPPRFSGRQFPNYSSELNVNALELEDSALYLCASSLGLPTDTQYFGPGTRLTVL.

The V and J genes are TRBV6-7 and TRBJ1-4; 7 bases are shared with TRBD1. TRBV6-7 is treated as an ORF (open reading frame) with a function not yet certain. CDR3 length: 18 amino acids. The V gene end was trimmed by 0 bases and the J gene end by 8 bases; junction bases not matched to a gene: 15. The CDR3 DNA is TGTGCCAGCAGTTACTCTCAGGGGGAAGGGGTCGTGACCGAAAAACTGTTTTTT. Encoded protein: CASSYSQGEGVVTEKLFF.

A single count supports this clone. The rearrangement links TRBV11-1 to TRBJ1-1, with D possibly matching TRBD1 (6 bases). The CDR3 length is 16 residues. The germline V gene encodes CDR1 SGHAT and CDR2 FQDESV (reference sequence). The ends were cut back, 4 bases at V and 1 base at J, with 16 bases in the middle. Written as DNA, the CDR3 is TGTGCCAGCAGCTGGGCTGGGACATTAGGGAACACTGAAGCTTTCTTT. It codes for CASSWAGTLGNTEAFF.

The gene calls are TRBV11-1 and TRBJ2-2; 8 bases map to TRBD2. Germline CDR1 and CDR2: SGHAT and FQDESV (reference sequence). The CDR3 runs 18 residues. Losses at the gene ends were 0 bases for V and 0 bases for J; bases not matched to a gene: 6. The CDR3 DNA reads as TGTGCCAGCAGCTTAGCGCTACGGGGGGGATCGAACACCGGGGAGCTGTTTTTT. It yields the protein CASSLALRGGSNTGELFF.

V gene TRBV7-9 combines with J gene TRBJ1-1, with TRBD1 matching over 7 bases. The length of the CDR3 is 13 residues. Germline-derived CDR1 and CDR2 are SEHNR and FQNEAQ (reference sequence). V lost 0 bases, J lost 8 bases, and 3 bases stayed unmatched. Here the CDR3 reads CASSLAQGVEAFF. In DNA form, the CDR3 reads TGTGCCAGCAGCTTAGCGCAGGGGGTAGAAGCTTTCTTT.

The chain couples TRBV10-1 to TRBJ2-1; D is undetermined. Trimming pared 0 bases from V and 9 bases from J, leaving 6 bases between. The CDR3 is 12 amino acids. Germline lookup yields CDR1 WNHNN and CDR2 SYGVQD (reference sequence). In DNA, the CDR3 is TGCGCCAGCAGTGAGTCGACGGGTGAGCAGTTCTTC. Amino acid sequence: CASSESTGEQFF.

CDR3 in amino acids: CASSFPSGRKEDEQFF. As DNA, the CDR3 is TGTGCCAGCAGCTTCCCTAGCGGGAGAAAGGAGGATGAGCAGTTCTTC. The V call is TRBV5-4, the J call TRBJ2-1; 10 bases align to TRBD2. The CDR3 consists of 16 residues. Germline V CDR1 and CDR2: SGHNT, YYREEE (reference sequence). Germline trimming cut 2 bases from V and 8 bases from J; bases unmatched to any gene: 10.

The rearrangement links TRBV28 to TRBJ2-7, with D tentatively TRBD2 (6 bases). The CDR3 is made up of 14 amino acids. V dropped 3 bases and J dropped 2 bases, with 11 bases sitting between them. Germline CDR1 and CDR2: MDHEN and SYDVKM. CDR3 coding DNA: TGTGCCAGCAGTTTTGGGCGGGGACCCTACGAGCAGTACTTC. Amino acid sequence: CASSFGRGPYEQYF. The full variable domain, in which reference TRBV28 and TRBJ2-7 provide the parts outside the CDR3, is DVKVTQSSRYLVKRTGEKVFLECVQDMDHENMFWYRQDPGLGLRLIYFSYDVKMKEKGDIPEGYSVSREKKERFSLILESASTNQTSMYLCASSFGRGPYEQYFGPGTRLTVT.

The chain carries TRBV30 and TRBJ2-7, with a tentative D call TRBD1 (6 bases). The CDR3 totals 14 residues. V was shortened by 1 base and J by 2 bases, with 12 bases between the two germline ends. Germline lookup yields CDR1 GTSNPN and CDR2 SVGIG (reference sequence). CDR3 region: CAWSAWTAPYEQYF. Here the CDR3 DNA reads TGTGCCTGGAGTGCTTGGACAGCCCCCTACGAGCAGTACTTC.

The chain recombines TRBV28 with TRBJ2-7; weak D call: TRBD1 (6 bases). V was trimmed by 3 bases and J by 3 bases, leaving 24 bases between them. The CDR3 consists of 18 residues. The germline V gene has CDR1 MDHEN and CDR2 SYDVKM. CDR3 DNA sequence: TGTGCCAGCAGTTTCCTCTTATCAGGACAGAGGGGTTACTACGAGCAGTACTTC. This gives the protein CASSFLLSGQRGYYEQYF.

The rearrangement uses TRBV7-2 and TRBJ1-1; no firm D call. V lost 0 bases to trimming and J lost 5 bases, with 16 bases between them. Germline V gives CDR1 SGHTA, CDR2 FQGNSA. The CDR3 is 16 residues long. CDR3 amino acids: CASSLASAKTGTEAFF. The CDR3, as DNA: TGTGCCAGCAGCTTAGCCTCGGCTAAAACGGGGACTGAAGCTTTCTTT.

This sequence joins TRBV10-1 and TRBJ1-5, with D tentatively TRBD1 (6 bases). The CDR3 extends over 16 amino acids. Germline-derived CDR1 and CDR2 are WNHNN and SYGVQD (reference sequence). Trimming cost V 0 bases and J 7 bases, with 16 bases left between them. The CDR3 is CASSESNREIRQPQHF. The CDR3 region has the DNA TGCGCCAGCAGTGAGTCGAACAGGGAGATTAGGCAGCCCCAGCATTTT.